These T cell receptor beta chains were read from a single sample in a study of shared clonotypes between healthy human individuals. TCRdb's table, derived via immunoSEQ multiplex PCR, lists solely in-frame clones and lacks some. Of 75,000 to 100,000 clones in the sample, roughly half were seen once. Sequenced sample: PBMCs. All receptors derive from a woman between 35 and 50 years old in good health. Some clones in this sample may be carry-over from other donors' samples. Each CDR3 is given with its conserved first and last residue. D genes are given only for firm matches. For some rows the clone size is stated as once, few or many, or as a class when expanded; others skip it.

D: TRBD2; V: TRBV5-1; size: few; J: TRBJ2-1; CDR3: CASSVASGSREQFF; DNA: TGCGCCAGCAGCGTGGCTAGCGGGAGTAGAGAGCAGTTCTTC
D: NA; V: TRBV19; size: many; J: TRBJ2-3; CDR3: CASSPLTDSSTDTQYF; DNA: TGTGCCAGTAGTCCATTGACAGACTCTAGCACAGATACGCAGTATTTT
D: TRBD1; V: TRBV7-8; size: NA; J: TRBJ2-7; CDR3: CASSFGTVYEQYF; DNA: TGTGCCAGCAGCTTCGGGACAGTCTACGAGCAGTACTTC
D: NA; V: TRBV30; size: many; J: TRBJ1-3; CDR3: CAWSQGFSGNTIYF; DNA: TGTGCCTGGAGCCAGGGATTCTCTGGAAACACCATATATTTT
D: NA; V: TRBV9; size: NA; J: TRBJ2-3; CDR3: CASSVFSTLGDTQYF; DNA: TGTGCCAGCAGCGTATTTTCTACCTTAGGGGATACGCAGTATTTT
D: TRBD2; V: TRBV2; size: many; J: TRBJ2-7; CDR3: CASKRERKSYEQYF; DNA: TGTGCCAGCAAGCGGGAGAGAAAGTCCTACGAGCAGTACTTC
D: TRBD2; V: TRBV4-3; size: once; J: TRBJ2-1; CDR3: CASSFATSGTYNEQFF; DNA: TGCGCCAGCAGTTTCGCTACTAGCGGGACCTACAATGAGCAGTTCTTC
D: TRBD1; V: TRBV29-1; size: once; J: TRBJ1-2; CDR3: CSVEDRGTGNGYTF; DNA: TGCAGCGTTGAAGATCGCGGGACAGGAAACGGCTACACCTTC
D: NA; V: TRBV7-7; size: NA; J: TRBJ2-5; CDR3: CASSLIGTREETQYF; DNA: TGTGCTAGCAGCTTGATAGGGACCAGGGAAGAGACCCAGTACTTC
D: NA; V: TRBV7-8; size: few; J: TRBJ2-1; CDR3: CASSPGGGQRYNEQFF; DNA: TGTGCCAGCAGCCCCGGGGGGGGACAGAGATACAATGAGCAGTTCTTC
D: NA; V: TRBV4-1; size: NA; J: TRBJ1-2; CDR3: CASSQETYYGYTF; DNA: TGCGCCAGCAGCCAAGAGACCTACTATGGCTACACCTTC
D: TRBD2; V: TRBV9; size: NA; J: TRBJ2-5; CDR3: CASSVATSAETQYF; DNA: TGTGCCAGCAGCGTAGCGACTAGCGCCGAGACCCAGTACTTC
D: NA; V: TRBV20-1; size: NA; J: TRBJ1-2; CDR3: CSASSVYGYTF; DNA: TGCAGTGCTAGTTCCGTCTATGGCTACACCTTC
D: TRBD2; V: TRBV7-2; size: few; J: TRBJ2-7; CDR3: CASSLVWTSGPYEQYF; DNA: TGTGCCAGCAGCTTAGTCTGGACTAGCGGACCCTACGAGCAGTACTTC
D: NA; V: TRBV6-6; size: NA; J: TRBJ2-1; CDR3: CASSMALDKQFF; DNA: TGTGCCAGCTCTATGGCCTTGGATAAGCAGTTCTTC
D: NA; V: TRBV7-2; size: NA; J: TRBJ2-2; CDR3: CASSLAPPSASTGELFF; DNA: TGTGCCAGCAGCTTAGCCCCCCCTAGCGCCTCCACCGGGGAGCTGTTTTTT
D: TRBD1; V: TRBV27; size: few; J: TRBJ2-5; CDR3: CASRWDRDGKETQYF; DNA: TGTGCCAGCAGGTGGGACAGGGATGGTAAAGAGACCCAGTACTTC
D: NA; V: TRBV6-6; size: NA; J: TRBJ2-1; CDR3: CASRRLVGEQFF; DNA: TGTGCCAGCAGGAGACTAGTCGGTGAGCAGTTCTTC
D: TRBD1; V: TRBV5-6; size: few; J: TRBJ2-7; CDR3: CASSSRQGAYEQYF; DNA: TGTGCCAGCAGCTCGCGACAGGGGGCTTACGAGCAGTACTTC
D: TRBD1; V: TRBV6-5; size: NA; J: TRBJ1-1; CDR3: CASSSLLQGLDTEAFF; DNA: TGTGCCAGCAGTTCACTCCTACAGGGGTTGGACACTGAAGCTTTCTTT
D: TRBD2; V: TRBV27; size: NA; J: TRBJ2-7; CDR3: CASSPSGRKGEQYF; DNA: TGTGCCAGCAGCCCTAGCGGGAGAAAAGGCGAGCAGTACTTC
D: NA; V: TRBV28; size: NA; J: TRBJ1-1; CDR3: CASSSAAEAFF; DNA: TGTGCCAGCAGTTCCGCGGCTGAAGCTTTCTTT
D: NA; V: TRBV28; size: many; J: TRBJ2-3; CDR3: CASSLTDTQYF; DNA: TGTGCCAGCAGTCTCACGGATACGCAGTATTTT
D: TRBD1; V: TRBV2; size: NA; J: TRBJ1-3; CDR3: CASSQDRAGNTIYF; DNA: TGTGCCAGCAGTCAGGACAGGGCTGGAAACACCATATATTTT
D: TRBD1; V: TRBV27; size: few; J: TRBJ1-3; CDR3: CASSHPLGTGGHTIYF; DNA: TGTGCCAGCAGTCACCCTCTGGGGACAGGGGGTCACACCATATATTTT
D: TRBD1; V: TRBV4-1; size: NA; J: TRBJ1-5; CDR3: CASSQEGQADQPQHF; DNA: TGCGCCAGCAGCCAAGAGGGACAGGCTGATCAGCCCCAGCATTTT
D: NA; V: TRBV14; size: NA; J: TRBJ1-2; CDR3: CASSQQANGYTF; DNA: TGTGCCAGCAGCCAACAAGCCAATGGCTACACCTTC
D: NA; V: TRBV20-1; size: many; J: TRBJ1-2; CDR3: CSAALGGYTF; DNA: TGCAGTGCAGCCTTGGGAGGCTACACCTTC
D: NA; V: TRBV10-2; size: NA; J: TRBJ2-7; CDR3: CASSEWRKYEQYF; DNA: TGCGCCAGCAGTGAATGGAGAAAGTACGAGCAGTACTTC
D: NA; V: TRBV18; size: NA; J: TRBJ2-1; CDR3: CASSPGRPTYNEQFF; DNA: TGTGCCAGCTCACCGGGACGGCCTACCTACAATGAGCAGTTCTTC
D: NA; V: TRBV28; size: many; J: TRBJ1-2; CDR3: CASSTGQNYGYTF; DNA: TGTGCCAGCAGTACTGGACAAAACTATGGCTACACCTTC
D: NA; V: TRBV30; size: NA; J: TRBJ2-7; CDR3: CAWSVAFREQYF; DNA: TGTGCCTGGAGTGTAGCGTTTCGGGAGCAGTACTTC
D: TRBD1; V: TRBV11-2; size: many; J: TRBJ1-1; CDR3: CASSPRTGKNTEAFF; DNA: TGTGCCAGCAGCCCAAGGACAGGGAAGAACACTGAAGCTTTCTTT
D: TRBD2; V: TRBV6-5; size: NA; J: TRBJ2-1; CDR3: CASTQRGLYNEQFF; DNA: TGTGCCAGCACCCAGCGGGGCCTTTACAATGAGCAGTTCTTC
D: NA; V: TRBV19; size: many; J: TRBJ1-1; CDR3: CASKRAGPNPNTEAFF; DNA: TGTGCCAGTAAGAGGGCAGGGCCAAATCCGAACACTGAAGCTTTCTTT
D: NA; V: TRBV28; size: NA; J: TRBJ2-7; CDR3: CASSFEVPPYEQYF; DNA: TGTGCCAGCAGTTTTGAAGTCCCACCCTACGAGCAGTACTTC
D: TRBD2; V: TRBV30; size: NA; J: TRBJ2-1; CDR3: CAWGLAGLRDEQFF; DNA: TGTGCCTGGGGGCTAGCGGGGTTGAGGGATGAGCAGTTCTTC
D: NA; V: TRBV5-6; size: many; J: TRBJ1-3; CDR3: CASSFTGSRNTIYF; DNA: TGTGCCAGCAGCTTCACAGGGTCCCGAAACACCATATATTTT
D: NA; V: TRBV28; size: NA; J: TRBJ2-2; CDR3: CASSSAGAGGTGELFF; DNA: TGTGCCAGCAGTTCAGCGGGAGCAGGGGGCACCGGGGAGCTGTTTTTT
D: TRBD2; V: TRBV9; size: NA; J: TRBJ2-1; CDR3: CASSFHGTSGSDEQFF; DNA: TGTGCCAGCAGCTTTCACGGGACTAGCGGGAGCGATGAGCAGTTCTTC
D: TRBD2; V: TRBV7-3; size: NA; J: TRBJ2-3; CDR3: CASSQRTSGEDTQYF; DNA: TGTGCCAGCAGCCAAAGGACTAGCGGCGAAGATACGCAGTATTTT